This T cell receptor (beta chain) derives from a study of breast tumors, draining lymph nodes, adjacent tissues. Findings and limits, study-wide: Tumor repertoires ranked between lymph nodes and nontumor tissue in diversity, with V and J gene preferences. Compared with basal-like, luminal-like tumors shared significantly more repertoire with nontumor tissue. The lymph node origin of tumor T cells was framed as consistent with a hypothesis, not demonstrated. The data were judged consistent with most tumor T cells coming from lymph node and expanding in tumor.

The CDR3 totals 17 residues. CDR1 and CDR2 (germline): MNHNS, SASEGT. As regards this clonotype: Its target is unknown. Germline and junction disagree at one end, which may indicate a read error.

Breast cancer patients provided tissue from their axillary draining lymph nodes. TCRdb used MiXCR to reprocess the multiplex PCR reads, holding one entry per CDR3 protein. The sample contains approximately 100,000 distinct CDR3 sequences, approximately 21% of which appear only once. The V call is TRBV6-1, the J call TRBJ2-1; 12 nucleotides align to TRBD2. This sequence was found in a female donor with breast cancer. Some clones in this sample may be carry-over from other donors' samples. The sequenced material came from axillary lymph node tissue. CDR3 coding DNA: TGTGCCAGCAGTGAAGCGGTACTAGCGGGAGGAAGGTTCGAGCAGTCCTTC. Translation gives CASSEAVLAGGRFEQSF.